Following are 17 T cell receptor beta chains from one sample sequenced in a study of human T cells and chemical hapten exposure. TCRdb independently ran MiXCR on the RACE reads; one entry per CDR3 protein. Among some 100,000 distinct CDR3 sequences listed, approximately 9.3% were seen once. Sample time point: patch test 2, 6 weeks after DPC sensitization. The sample's treatment: therapeutic diphenylcyclopropenone sensitization with weekly scalp DPC. Sequencing used whole blood, obtained in connection with sensitization to the hapten diphenylcyclopropenone (DPC). Every receptor here comes from a woman aged 40 to 50 with alopecia areata. Some clones in this sample may be carry-over from other donors' samples.

Many counts were recorded for this clonotype. The chain is built from TRBV24-1 and TRBJ2-1, with 8 positions matching TRBD1. J was trimmed by 12 bases and V by 3 bases; bases with no gene match: 3. This CDR3 is built from 12 residues. Germline assignment: CDR1 KGHDR and CDR2 SFDVKD. Here the CDR3 reads CATSDGQGGQFF. The CDR3 nucleotides read TGTGCCACCAGTGATGGACAGGGTGGGCAGTTCTTC.

In its sample, this clonotype was seen a few times. J is TRBJ2-1 and V is TRBV6-6; D gene ambiguous. The CDR3 is 13 amino acids. Per the germline V gene, CDR1 is MNHNY and CDR2 is SVGAGI (reference sequence). V was cut by 3 bases and J by 4 bases, with 7 bases left in between. The DNA for the CDR3 is TGTGCCAGCAGTTATAGTCGGTACAATGAGCAGTTCTTC. Residues: CASSYSRYNEQFF.

This clonotype was detected ten times or more. V and J are TRBV6-2 or TRBV6-3 and TRBJ2-1; no definite D call. Trimming took 4 bases from V and 6 from J, leaving 13 bases between them. The CDR3 length is 14 residues. Germline assignment: CDR1 MNHEY and CDR2 SVGEGT. The CDR3 DNA reads TGTGCCAGCAGTTTAACCGAGTACGGCAATGAGCAGTTCTTC. Its protein product is CASSLTEYGNEQFF.

In its sample, this clonotype was seen a few times. The CDR3 protein is CASSVQLDTQYF. The CDR3 region has the DNA TGTGCCAGCAGCGTACAATTAGATACGCAGTATTTT. The chain links TRBV7-9 to TRBJ2-3; D call uncertain. V was clipped by 5 bases and J by 5 bases, with 8 bases between them. The CDR3 loop spans 12 amino acids. Per the germline V gene, CDR1 is SEHNR and CDR2 is FQNEAQ (reference sequence).

This clonotype was observed at least ten times. In nucleotides, the CDR3 is TGTGCCAGCAGTTTCCGGAGGTCTGGAAACACCATATATTTT. This sequence encodes CASSFRRSGNTIYF. The V gene is TRBV27, the J gene TRBJ1-3; D remains unclear. Germline V gene data show CDR1 as MNHEY and CDR2 as SMNVEV (reference sequence). The CDR3 runs 14 residues. Trimming removed 3 bases from V and 1 base from J, with 7 bases in between.

This clonotype was observed a few times. The chain uses TRBV27 and TRBJ2-7; 8 bases line up with TRBD2. The V gene end was trimmed by 6 bases and the J gene end by 3 bases; junction bases not matched to a gene: 10. This CDR3 is 15 amino acids long. CDR1 is MNHEY, CDR2 SMNVEV, per germline (reference sequence). CDR3 sequence reads: CASRKGGTSIYEQYF. CDR3 DNA sequence: TGTGCCAGCAGAAAAGGGGGGACTAGTATCTACGAGCAGTACTTC.

Note on this clonotype: The junction and the germline gene differ at one end; a read error may be behind it. The rearrangement uses TRBV5-1 and TRBJ1-1, with 7 bases that match TRBD1. This CDR3 has 14 amino acids. CDR1 and CDR2 (germline): SGHRS, YFSETQ. The CDR3 protein is CVSSSYDRADSRFF. The CDR3 region has the DNA TGCGTCAGCAGCTCCTACGACAGGGCAGATTCGCGATTCTTT.

The chain uses TRBV28 and TRBJ2-1; 8 bases agree with TRBD1. This CDR3 has 15 amino acids. J gave up 8 bases and V 5 bases, and 11 bases lay outside the gene matches. Per the germline V gene, CDR1 is MDHEN and CDR2 is SYDVKM. The CDR3 loop reads CASSQTGTGHYEQFF. Written as DNA, the CDR3 is TGTGCCAGCAGTCAAACCGGGACAGGCCATTATGAGCAGTTCTTC.

This clonotype was counted ten times or more. The chain joins TRBV28 to TRBJ1-1; no reliable D call. This CDR3 is 13 amino acids long. Looked up from germline, CDR1 is MDHEN and CDR2 is SYDVKM. Deletions cut 3 bases from V and 3 bases from J, with 8 bases between. The CDR3 nucleotides read TGTGCCAGCAGTTTGTACCCATACACTGAAGCTTTCTTT. This translates into CASSLYPYTEAFF.

This chain links TRBV19 with TRBJ2-7; D may be TRBD1 or TRBD2 (5 bases each). Between the trimmed V and J ends, which lost 6 bases and 0 bases, there was a span of 15 bases. This CDR3 is built from 15 residues. Germline-derived CDR1 and CDR2 are LNHDA and SQIVND (reference sequence). Written as DNA, the CDR3 is TGTGCCAGTAGCACCAGCCGGGACCGCTCCTACGAGCAGTACTTC. Residues: CASSTSRDRSYEQYF.

This clonotype was seen more than once but under ten times. This rearrangement joins TRBV28 to TRBJ2-3, with no clear D. The germline V gene has CDR1 MDHEN and CDR2 SYDVKM. The CDR3 is 13 amino acids. V lost 4 bases and J 6 bases, leaving 11 bases between the germline ends. CDR3 loop: CASSSPPLDTQYF. DNA for the CDR3: TGTGCCAGCAGTTCGCCTCCACTTGATACGCAGTATTTT.

This clonotype appeared a few times. This chain links TRBV12-3 or TRBV12-4 with TRBJ2-1; 9 nucleotides agree with TRBD1. This CDR3 is built from 15 residues. Losses at the gene ends were 1 base for V and 4 bases for J; bases not matched to a gene: 2. The CDR3 spells CASSLGTGEYNEQFF. The CDR3 DNA reads as TGTGCCAGCAGTTTAGGGACAGGGGAGTACAATGAGCAGTTCTTC.

The chain couples TRBV4-1 to TRBJ2-2, with no clear D. The CDR3 is 15 residues long. The germline V gene has CDR1 MGHRA and CDR2 YSYEKL. Trimming shortened V by 2 bases and J by 11 bases, and 18 bases separated the two germline ends. Here the CDR3 reads CASSQFAVAPGELFF. CDR3 coding DNA: TGCGCCAGCAGCCAATTCGCGGTGGCACCGGGTGAGCTGTTTTTT.

This clonotype was seen a handful of times. The chain joins TRBV6-6 to TRBJ2-7; tentative D call: TRBD1 (5 bases). The CDR3 covers 12 residues. Looked up from germline, CDR1 is MNHNY and CDR2 is SVGAGI (reference sequence). With 5 bases removed from V and 3 bases from J, the gap between germline ends came to 8 bases. CDR3 region: CASSIDSYEQYF. The CDR3 DNA reads as TGTGCCAGCAGTATTGACAGCTACGAGCAGTACTTC.

This clonotype has a count of ten or more. J is TRBJ1-2 and V is TRBV7-2, with D possibly TRBD1 on 6 matching bases. Deletions cut 6 bases from V and 4 bases from J, with 18 bases between. There are 15 residues in the CDR3. The V gene's germline CDR1 is SGHTA and CDR2 FQGNSA. The CDR3 DNA reads TGTGCCAGCAGTCATAAAAACAGGGACCCCTATGGCTACACCTTC. Residues: CASSHKNRDPYGYTF.

The chain couples TRBV27 to TRBJ2-7, with a possible D match to TRBD2 (6 bases). V gave up 7 bases and J gave up 7 bases, with 11 bases separating them. The CDR3 is 11 residues long. Germline lookup yields CDR1 MNHEY and CDR2 SMNVEV (reference sequence). The CDR3 region has the DNA TGTGCCAGCAAGCTCGCGGGAGAGCAGTACTTC. Translation gives CASKLAGEQYF.

There are many counts of this clonotype. In DNA form, the CDR3 reads TGTGCCAGCATCCTTTTTAGCGTTTCCTCCTACAATGAGCAGTTCTTC. It yields the protein CASILFSVSSYNEQFF. The chain recombines TRBV7-8 with TRBJ2-1, with a tentative D call TRBD2 (5 bases). Trimming pared 7 bases from V and 0 bases from J, leaving 16 bases between. The CDR3 is 16 residues long. CDR1 and CDR2 from the germline V gene are SGHVS and FQNEAQ.